This TCR beta chain was profiled in a study of CD8 T cells in Susac syndrome. The CDR3 totals 15 residues. The V gene's germline CDR1 is DFQATT and CDR2 SNEGSKA (reference sequence). The V and J ends lost 5 bases and 6 bases respectively, with 20 bases between them. Reverse transcription of about 0.45 to 1 ug RNA was carried out with random hexamers. TCRdb re-called the immunoSEQ multiplex PCR reads through MiXCR, storing one row per CDR3 protein. The sample records some 77,000 distinct CDR3 sequences, around 93% being singletons. Patients with Susac syndrome fulfilled recently defined diagnostic criteria for definite or probable disease.

Input material: CD4+ T cells from PBMCs. The clonotype comes from a human donor with Susac syndrome. The J gene is TRBJ2-1, the V gene TRBV20-1, with D uncertain. CDR3 amino acids: CSARRPGGWGNEQFF. DNA for the CDR3: TGCAGTGCTCGCCGGCCAGGCGGATGGGGCAATGAGCAGTTCTTC.